The sequence of this T cell receptor beta chain was determined in a study of shared clonotypes between healthy human individuals. The overall study: Three CD4 naive, three CD4 memory, two CD8 naive and one CD8 memory plate were used per donor.

General study findings and limits: Researchers sampled blood only, noting tissue repertoires likely differ.

CD45RO-negative, CCR7-selected cells formed the naive CD8 fraction, which excluded terminally differentiated effector memory CD45RA+ cells. The authors distributed each subset's genomic DNA evenly over several immunoSEQ plates. The data were produced by immunoSEQ multiplex PCR, yet TCRdb's version contains in-frame clones alone and is incomplete. The table shows 1.5 million to 2.5 million clones, with about 94% occurring only once. CDR1 SGHAT and CDR2 FQNNGV come from the germline V gene. The CDR3 runs to 16 residues. J lost 1 base, V lost 0 bases, and 6 bases had no gene match. Remarks on this clone: Its antigen is not known.

Sequencing used naive CD8+ T cells sorted from blood. This TCR derives from a young man in good health. The chain employs TRBV11-2 and TRBJ2-7; TRBD1 matches 7 bases. The CDR3 region is CASSLDRDSPSYEQYF. CDR3 sequence (DNA): TGTGCCAGCAGCTTAGACCGGGACAGTCCGTCCTACGAGCAGTACTTC.